This entry lists 30 T cell receptor beta chains sequenced from one sample in a study of T cell responses to AZD1222 COVID-19 vaccine. The assay was immunoSEQ multiplex PCR, and TCRdb's table has in-frame clones only and misses some. The table records about 130,000 clones, around 86% of them present only once. The sample here was peripheral blood, taken on day 0 of AZD1222 vaccination. These receptor sequences come from an adult in good health.

The rearrangement joins TRBV7-2 to TRBJ1-4; no firm D call. Germline V gives CDR1 SGHTA, CDR2 FQGNSA. V was clipped by 1 base and J by 10 bases, with 13 bases between them. The CDR3 spans 14 residues. Here the CDR3 reads CASSLEGALRKLFF. The CDR3 bases are TGTGCCAGCAGCTTAGAGGGCGCACTTAGAAAACTGTTTTTT. The whole variable domain, filled in from reference TRBV7-2 and TRBJ1-4, reads GAGVSQSPSNKVTEKGKDVELRCDPISGHTALYWYRQSLGQGLEFLIYFQGNSAPDKSGLPSDRFSAERTGGSVSTLTIQRTQQEDSAVYLCASSLEGALRKLFFGSGTQLSVL.

The chain employs TRBV6-2 or TRBV6-3 and TRBJ2-1, with D hard to call. The CDR3 totals 14 residues. Trimming took 6 bases from V and 4 from J, leaving 13 bases between them. Germline CDR1 MNHEY, CDR2 SVGEGT. Here the CDR3 DNA reads TGTGCCAGCAGCCCCGCCACCGATTACAATGAGCAGTTCTTC. Its translation is CASSPATDYNEQFF.

This clone was found once. The V call is TRBV7-2, the J call TRBJ1-2; D is possibly TRBD1 (6 bases). The ends were cut back, 3 bases at V and 1 base at J, with 21 bases in the middle. The CDR3 covers 18 residues. Looked up from germline, CDR1 is SGHTA and CDR2 is FQGNSA. The CDR3 here is CASSLRGGGRMGNYGYTF. The CDR3 nucleotides read TGTGCCAGCAGCTTGCGGGGCGGGGGCCGCATGGGTAACTATGGCTACACCTTC.

The CDR3 DNA reads as TGTGCCAGCTCACCATCGCAACAGTACGAGCAGTACTTC. This translates into CASSPSQQYEQYF. The chain uses TRBV18 and TRBJ2-7; D gene uncertain. Germline assignment: CDR1 KGHSH and CDR2 LQKENI. Trimming removed 2 bases at V and 4 bases at J, with 9 bases between. This CDR3 comprises 13 residues.

As concerns this clone: Sequence at one end of the junction differs from germline and may be a read error. The chain is built from TRBV7-3 and TRBJ1-2; D is unresolved. The CDR3 covers 17 residues. Germline CDR1 reads SGHTA; CDR2 reads FQGTGA. This CDR3 is CASSLTGGRRLDYGYTF. CDR3 in DNA: TGTGCCAGCAGCCTAACCGGAGGCAGGAGGTTGGACTATGGCTACACCTTC.

In nucleotides, the CDR3 is TGTGCCTTGTACCCCCCTTCACCCCTCCACTTT. Protein: CALYPPSPLHF. The chain couples TRBV21-1 to TRBJ1-6. TRBV21-1 is a documented pseudogene. The CDR3 extends over 11 amino acids.

The chain uses TRBV12-3 or TRBV12-4 and TRBJ1-5, with unresolved D. The V and J ends lost 6 bases and 4 bases respectively, with 10 bases between them. This CDR3 contains 13 residues. This chain's CDR3 is CASRDNPNQPQHF. In DNA, the CDR3 is TGTGCCAGCAGAGACAATCCAAATCAGCCCCAGCATTTT.

The V call is TRBV5-1, the J call TRBJ1-5, with TRBD1 as a possible D gene (6 bases). There are 14 residues in the CDR3. Trimming cost V 4 bases and J 6 bases, with 14 bases left between them. Per germline, CDR1 SGHRS and CDR2 YFSETQ. The CDR3 spells CASSTGHIGQPQHF. For the CDR3, the DNA is TGCGCCAGCAGCACGGGACACATCGGTCAGCCCCAGCATTTT. The full variable domain, completed using reference TRBV5-1 and TRBJ1-5, is KAGVTQTPRYLIKTRGQQVTLSCSPISGHRSVSWYQQTPGQGLQFLFEYFSETQRNKGNFPGRFSGRQFSNSRSEMNVSTLELGDSALYLCASSTGHIGQPQHFGDGTRLSIL.

The chain combines TRBV30 with TRBJ2-1; D might be TRBD2 (6 bases). Germline CDR1 reads GTSNPN; CDR2 reads SVGIG (reference sequence). The CDR3 covers 16 residues. Trimming pared 0 bases from V and 7 bases from J, leaving 19 bases between. This chain's CDR3 is CAWSVQFGGVRNEQFF. The CDR3 nucleotides read TGTGCCTGGAGTGTACAGTTCGGGGGTGTGAGAAATGAGCAGTTCTTC.

This sequence joins TRBV7-9 and TRBJ1-1; D uncertain. Germline-derived CDR1 and CDR2 are SEHNR and FQNEAQ (reference sequence). V was pared by 1 base and J by 4 bases, with 10 bases between. The CDR3 contains 14 residues. The DNA of the CDR3 is TGTGCCAGCAGCTTAGAAGGAGGGAGCACTGAAGCTTTCTTT. It specifies CASSLEGGSTEAFF.

J is TRBJ1-5 and V is TRBV19, with D perhaps matching TRBD1 (6 bases). CDR1 is LNHDA and CDR2 is SQIVND in the germline V gene (reference sequence). The CDR3 extends over 16 amino acids. V was shortened by 1 base and J by 1 base, with 11 bases between the two germline ends. The CDR3 is CASSIVGGGSNQPQHF. DNA for the CDR3: TGTGCCAGTAGTATAGTTGGGGGCGGAAGCAATCAGCCCCAGCATTTT.

The chain is built from TRBV28 and TRBJ1-1; no firm D call. Germline V CDR1 and CDR2: MDHEN, SYDVKM. The V gene lost 6 bases and the J gene lost 1 base, with 12 bases spanning the gap. CDR3 length equals 14 residues. CDR3 in amino acids: CASRLSTENTEAFF. The DNA of the CDR3 is TGTGCCAGCAGACTTTCGACCGAGAACACTGAAGCTTTCTTT.

This chain connects TRBV20-1 to TRBJ2-7; D call uncertain. This CDR3 contains 11 residues. The ends were cut back, 6 bases at V and 4 bases at J, with 10 bases in the middle. The germline CDR1 and CDR2 sequences are DFQATT and SNEGSKA (reference sequence). The CDR3 reads CSALELYEQYF. The CDR3 DNA sequence: TGCAGTGCCCTCGAGCTGTACGAGCAGTACTTC.

This chain joins TRBV27 and TRBJ1-1; TRBD1 agrees at 7 bases. The length of the CDR3 is 13 residues. Germline CDR1 MNHEY, CDR2 SMNVEV (reference sequence). Unmatched junction bases numbered 8, after V lost 5 bases and J lost 8 bases. The CDR3 loop is CASSLPGQREAFF. The CDR3 DNA reads as TGTGCCAGCAGTCTCCCGGGACAGCGGGAAGCTTTCTTT.

About this clone: Other DNA sequences in this sample translate to the same CDR3. The chain joins TRBV28 to TRBJ2-7; maybe TRBD1 (6 bases). The germline gives CDR1 MDHEN, CDR2 SYDVKM. V was trimmed by 5 bases and J by 0 bases, leaving 14 bases between them. The CDR3 loop spans 15 amino acids. The CDR3 spells CASSPPTGLSYEQYF. For the CDR3, the DNA is TGTGCCAGCAGTCCTCCCACAGGGCTCTCCTACGAGCAGTACTTC.

The chain couples TRBV4-1 to TRBJ2-3, with 8 bases identical to TRBD2. The CDR3 has 15 amino acids. V was pared by 2 bases and J by 8 bases, with 9 bases of the junction left unmatched. Germline V gene lookup returns CDR1 MGHRA and CDR2 YSYEKL. The CDR3 spells CASSQNPGLAGTQYF. In nucleotides, the CDR3 is TGCGCCAGCAGCCAAAACCCAGGACTAGCTGGTACGCAGTATTTT.

In this sample, this clone turned up once. V gene TRBV27 combines with J gene TRBJ2-3; 11 bases fit TRBD2. The CDR3 is 17 amino acids. Germline-derived CDR1 and CDR2 are MNHEY and SMNVEV (reference sequence). The trim removed 4 bases at V and 0 bases at J, leaving 6 bases unmatched. The CDR3 DNA reads as TGTGCCAGCAGTTCACCGGGACTAGCGGCTAGCACAGATACGCAGTATTTT. Translation gives CASSSPGLAASTDTQYF.

This sequence joins TRBV2 and TRBJ2-1; 10 positions match TRBD1. Looked up from germline, CDR1 is SNHLY and CDR2 is FYNNEI. The CDR3 contains 16 residues. V lost 2 bases, J lost 3 bases, and 4 bases stayed unmatched. CDR3 sequence: CASSESWTGGYNEQFF. CDR3 bases: TGTGCCAGCAGTGAATCTTGGACAGGGGGCTACAATGAGCAGTTCTTC.

This clone was recorded a few times. The chain combines TRBV11-2 with TRBJ1-5; D call uncertain. V was clipped by 4 bases and J by 3 bases, with 10 bases between them. The germline V gene has CDR1 SGHAT and CDR2 FQNNGV. The CDR3 sequence is 14 residues long. The CDR3 region has the DNA TGTGCCAGCAGCTCGGGCAGAAACAATCAGCCCCAGCATTTT. Encoded protein: CASSSGRNNQPQHF.

This chain links TRBV4-2 with TRBJ1-1, with D tentatively TRBD1 (6 bases). The CDR3 extends over 19 amino acids. CDR1 LGHNA and CDR2 YNFKEQ come from the germline V gene. V was trimmed by 0 bases and J by 0 bases, leaving 20 bases between them. In DNA, the CDR3 is TGTGCCAGCAGCCAAGATAGCGGACCAGGTCAGGGGATGAACACTGAAGCTTTCTTT. This gives the protein CASSQDSGPGQGMNTEAFF.

The rearrangement joins TRBV19 to TRBJ1-2, with no clear D. The ends were cut back, 7 bases at V and 1 base at J, with 13 bases in the middle. The CDR3 extends over 14 amino acids. CDR1 and CDR2 from the germline V gene are LNHDA and SQIVND (reference sequence). The CDR3 DNA is TGTGCCAGTACCCCGCGGGCCCATAACTATGGCTACACCTTC. Residues: CASTPRAHNYGYTF.

This clone was seen just once. This chain joins TRBV5-6 and TRBJ1-1; D remains unclear. V was trimmed by 0 bases and J by 0 bases, leaving 12 bases between them. The CDR3 extends over 16 amino acids. Germline V gene data show CDR1 as SGHDT and CDR2 as YYEEEE. The CDR3 DNA reads as TGTGCCAGCAGCTTGGCACGTTTGTTCCTGAACACTGAAGCTTTCTTT. It translates to CASSLARLFLNTEAFF.

The chain employs TRBV2 and TRBJ1-6; D remains unclear. Deletions cut 4 bases from V and 6 bases from J, with 7 bases between. CDR1 SNHLY and CDR2 FYNNEI come from the germline V gene. This CDR3 has 13 amino acids. This CDR3 reads CASSARGNSPLHF. The CDR3 coding sequence is TGTGCCAGCAGTGCACGGGGTAATTCACCCCTCCACTTT.

The V gene is TRBV11-2, the J gene TRBJ2-6, with D tentatively TRBD1 or TRBD2 (6 bases each). This CDR3 is 18 amino acids long. Per the germline V gene, CDR1 is SGHAT and CDR2 is FQNNGV. Trimming removed 5 bases at V and 0 bases at J, with 17 bases between. CDR3 coding DNA: TGTGCCAGCAGCCCAGGAAGGGGGGCAAACTCTGGGGCCAACGTCCTGACTTTC. This encodes CASSPGRGANSGANVLTF.

The rearrangement uses TRBV5-1 and TRBJ1-5; 7 nucleotides line up with TRBD1. The trim removed 1 base at V and 5 bases at J, leaving 21 bases unmatched. The CDR3 length is 20 residues. The germline V gene has CDR1 SGHRS and CDR2 YFSETQ. CDR3 bases: TGCGCCAGCAGCTTGATGCCTACCTCCCTCGTTGACAGGGACTATCAGCCCCAGCATTTT. Translated: CASSLMPTSLVDRDYQPQHF.

The V and J genes are TRBV27 and TRBJ2-5, with D possibly being TRBD2 (7 bases). The CDR3 contains 15 residues. Germline V lookup: CDR1 MNHEY, CDR2 SMNVEV (reference sequence). V was clipped by 2 bases and J by 4 bases, with 14 bases between them. The CDR3 nucleotides are TGTGCCAGCAGTTTACGGTACAGGGAGGGAGAGACCCAGTACTTC. Protein product: CASSLRYREGETQYF.

V and J are TRBV28 and TRBJ2-7; TRBD2 agrees at 7 bases. CDR1 is MDHEN, CDR2 SYDVKM, per germline. After removal of 11 bases from V and 2 bases from J, the junction contained 6 bases not matched to a gene. The CDR3 contains 12 residues. The CDR3 DNA is TGTGCCGCCTTCGGGGGGACCTACGAGCAGTACTTC. Its translation: CAAFGGTYEQYF.

This clone was detected only a few times. The chain carries TRBV28 and TRBJ1-3; D remains ambiguous. V was clipped by 5 bases and J by 1 base, with 15 bases between them. There are 16 residues in the CDR3. Germline CDR1 and CDR2: MDHEN and SYDVKM. CDR3 sequence reads: CASSPQRRKSGNTIYF. In nucleotides, the CDR3 is TGTGCCAGCAGTCCCCAAAGACGGAAGTCTGGAAACACCATATATTTT.

The chain has TRBV2 and TRBJ1-5; no reliable D call. CDR1 is SNHLY and CDR2 is FYNNEI in the germline V gene. CDR3 length equals 14 residues. Trimming took 5 bases from V and 3 from J, leaving 11 bases between them. The chain's CDR3 is CASSPTLPNQPQHF. As DNA, the CDR3 is TGTGCCAGCAGTCCCACCTTACCCAATCAGCCCCAGCATTTT.

The table lists this clone with a count of one. V and J are TRBV27 and TRBJ2-7; possibly TRBD1 or TRBD2 for D (5 bases each). CDR1 MNHEY and CDR2 SMNVEV come from the germline V gene (reference sequence). This CDR3 region has 13 residues. V lost 3 bases, J lost 3 bases, and 9 bases lay in between. Written as DNA, the CDR3 is TGTGCCAGCAGTTTCGGGGCAGACTACGAGCAGTACTTC. It translates to CASSFGADYEQYF.